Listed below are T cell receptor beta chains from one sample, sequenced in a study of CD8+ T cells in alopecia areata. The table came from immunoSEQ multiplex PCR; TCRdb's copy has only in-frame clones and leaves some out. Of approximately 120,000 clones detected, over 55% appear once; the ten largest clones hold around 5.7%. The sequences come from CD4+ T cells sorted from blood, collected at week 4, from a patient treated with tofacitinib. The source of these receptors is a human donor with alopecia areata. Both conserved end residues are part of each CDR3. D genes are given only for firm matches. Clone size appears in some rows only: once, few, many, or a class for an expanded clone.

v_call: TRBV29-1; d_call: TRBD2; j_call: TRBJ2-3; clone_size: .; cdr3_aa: CSGSGGLTDTQYF; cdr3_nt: TGCAGCGGGTCGGGGGGGCTCACAGATACGCAGTATTTT
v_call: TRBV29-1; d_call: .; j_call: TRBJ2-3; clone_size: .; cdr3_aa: CSARTSAGTDTQYF; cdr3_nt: TGCAGCGCAAGGACAAGCGCCGGCACAGATACGCAGTATTTT
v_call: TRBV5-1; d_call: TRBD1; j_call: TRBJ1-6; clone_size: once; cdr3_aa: CASSGTVFGDSPLHF; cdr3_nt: TGCGCCAGCAGCGGGACAGTATTTGGGGATTCACCCCTCCACTTT
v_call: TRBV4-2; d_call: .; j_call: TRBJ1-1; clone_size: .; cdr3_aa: CASSQPQFQGTEAFF; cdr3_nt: TGTGCCAGCAGCCAGCCACAGTTTCAGGGAACTGAAGCTTTCTTT
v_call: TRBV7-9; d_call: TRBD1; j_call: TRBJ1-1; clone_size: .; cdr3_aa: CASSLGQGMTAFF; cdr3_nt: TGTGCCAGCAGCTTAGGACAGGGAATGACAGCTTTCTTT
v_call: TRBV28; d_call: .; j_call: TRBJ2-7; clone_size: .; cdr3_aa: CASRPGTAEQYF; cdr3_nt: TGTGCCAGCAGACCAGGGACCGCCGAGCAGTACTTC
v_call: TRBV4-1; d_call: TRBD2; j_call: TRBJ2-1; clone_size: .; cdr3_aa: CASSQSGGASYEQFF; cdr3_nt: TGCGCCAGCAGCCAGAGCGGGGGGGCGAGTTATGAGCAGTTCTTC
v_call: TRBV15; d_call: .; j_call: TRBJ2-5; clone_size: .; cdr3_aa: CATSRDVRGVEETQYF; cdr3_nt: TGTGCCACCAGCAGAGACGTGAGAGGGGTGGAAGAGACCCAGTACTTC
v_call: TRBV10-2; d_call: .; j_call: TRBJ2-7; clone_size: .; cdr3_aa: CASSEVGTYEQYF; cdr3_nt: TGCGCCAGCAGTGAGGTGGGAACCTACGAGCAGTACTTC
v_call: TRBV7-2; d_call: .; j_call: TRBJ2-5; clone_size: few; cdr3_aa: CATGAQETQYF; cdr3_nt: TGTGCCACCGGGGCCCAAGAGACCCAGTACTTC
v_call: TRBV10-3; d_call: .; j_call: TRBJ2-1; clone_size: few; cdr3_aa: CAISESSGFPYNEQFF; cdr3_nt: TGTGCCATCAGTGAGTCGAGCGGCTTCCCTTACAATGAGCAGTTCTTC
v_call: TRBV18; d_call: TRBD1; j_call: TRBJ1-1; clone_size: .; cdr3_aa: CASSPDRETEAFF; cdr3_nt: TGTGCCAGCTCACCCGACAGGGAAACTGAAGCTTTCTTT
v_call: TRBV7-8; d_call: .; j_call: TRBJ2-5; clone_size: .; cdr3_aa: CASSLARGRGGTQYF; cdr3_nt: TGTGCCAGCAGCTTAGCGAGGGGCAGGGGGGGAACCCAGTACTTC
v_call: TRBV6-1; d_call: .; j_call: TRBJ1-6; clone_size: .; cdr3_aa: CASSNRASMNSPLHF; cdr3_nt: TGTGCCAGCAGTAACAGAGCTTCTATGAATTCACCCCTCCACTTT
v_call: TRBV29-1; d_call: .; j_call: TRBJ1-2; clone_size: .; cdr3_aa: CSVEDGTHLYGYTF; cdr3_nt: TGCAGCGTTGAAGATGGGACACATCTCTATGGCTACACCTTC
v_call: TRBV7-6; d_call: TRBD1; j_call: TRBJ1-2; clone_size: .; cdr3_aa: CASSRDRAYGYTF; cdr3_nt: TGTGCCAGCAGCCGGGACAGGGCCTATGGCTACACCTTC
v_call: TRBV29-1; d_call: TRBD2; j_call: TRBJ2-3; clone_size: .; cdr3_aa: CSVGAGERTDTQYF; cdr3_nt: TGCAGCGTTGGAGCGGGGGAACGCACAGATACGCAGTATTTT
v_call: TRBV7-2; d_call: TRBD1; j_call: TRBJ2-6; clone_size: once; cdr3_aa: CASSVAMGQGASGANVLTF; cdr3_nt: TGTGCCAGCAGCGTCGCCATGGGACAGGGGGCCTCTGGGGCCAACGTCCTGACTTTC
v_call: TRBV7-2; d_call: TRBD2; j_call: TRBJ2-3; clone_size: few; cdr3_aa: CASSPGLAGVNPSTDTQYF; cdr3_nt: TGTGCCAGCAGCCCCGGACTAGCGGGGGTTAATCCTAGCACAGATACGCAGTATTTT
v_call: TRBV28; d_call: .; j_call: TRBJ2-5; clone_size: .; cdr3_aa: CASSPIRGQETQYF; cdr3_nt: TGTGCCAGCAGCCCTATCAGAGGACAAGAGACCCAGTACTTC
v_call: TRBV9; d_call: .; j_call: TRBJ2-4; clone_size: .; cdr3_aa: CASSVGSGAAKNIQYF; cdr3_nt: TGTGCCAGCAGCGTGGGTAGTGGGGCGGCCAAAAACATTCAGTACTTC
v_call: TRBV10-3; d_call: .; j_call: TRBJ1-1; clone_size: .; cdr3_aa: CATAERGGETEAFF; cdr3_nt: TGTGCCACCGCGGAGCGGGGGGGAGAGACTGAAGCTTTCTTT
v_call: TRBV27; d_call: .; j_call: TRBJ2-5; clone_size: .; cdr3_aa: CASSLRRERETQYF; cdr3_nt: TGTGCCAGCAGTTTAAGAAGAGAGAGAGAGACCCAGTACTTC
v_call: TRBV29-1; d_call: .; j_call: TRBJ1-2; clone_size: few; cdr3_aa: CSVEGTEGRGYGYTF; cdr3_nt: TGCAGCGTTGAAGGGACAGAGGGGCGAGGCTATGGCTACACCTTC
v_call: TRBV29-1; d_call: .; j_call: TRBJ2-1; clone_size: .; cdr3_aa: CSVDVLSLYNEQFF; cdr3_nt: TGCAGCGTTGACGTCCTAAGCCTATACAATGAGCAGTTCTTC
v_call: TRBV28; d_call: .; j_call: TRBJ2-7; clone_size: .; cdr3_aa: CASSSLSGGLYEQYF; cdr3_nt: TGTGCCAGCAGTTCCTTAAGTGGAGGGCTCTACGAGCAGTACTTC
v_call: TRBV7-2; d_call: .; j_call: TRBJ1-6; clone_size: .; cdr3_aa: CASSSRTDRNSPLHF; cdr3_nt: TGTGCCAGCAGCTCCCGGACAGACCGGAATTCACCCCTCCACTTT
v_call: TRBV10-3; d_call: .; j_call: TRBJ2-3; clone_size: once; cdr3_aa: CAISSGTTQYF; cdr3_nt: TGTGCCATCAGTTCCGGGACTACGCAGTATTTT
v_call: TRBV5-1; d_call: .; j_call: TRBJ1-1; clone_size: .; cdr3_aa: CASSLGYTAVGTEAFF; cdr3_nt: TGCGCCAGCAGCTTGGGCTATACGGCGGTTGGGACTGAAGCTTTCTTT
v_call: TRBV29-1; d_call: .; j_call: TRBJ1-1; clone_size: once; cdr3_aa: CSVVEGGTEAFF; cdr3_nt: TGCAGCGTTGTGGAAGGGGGCACTGAAGCTTTCTTT
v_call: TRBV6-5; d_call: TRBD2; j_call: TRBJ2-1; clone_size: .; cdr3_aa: CASRMSGRSYNEQFF; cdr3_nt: TGTGCCAGCAGGATGAGCGGGAGGTCGTACAATGAGCAGTTCTTC
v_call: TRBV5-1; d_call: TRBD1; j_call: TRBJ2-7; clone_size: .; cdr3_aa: CASSLAQGANEQYF; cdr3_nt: TGCGCCAGCAGCTTGGCGCAGGGGGCCAACGAGCAGTACTTC
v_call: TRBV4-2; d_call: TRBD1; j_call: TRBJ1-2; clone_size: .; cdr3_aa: CASSQDSGTAYYSTF; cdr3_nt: TGTGCCAGCAGCCAAGATTCCGGGACAGCCTATTATTCCACCTTC
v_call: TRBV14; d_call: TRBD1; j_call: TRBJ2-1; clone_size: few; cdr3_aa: CASSQGPKQGENNEQFF; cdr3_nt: TGTGCCAGCAGCCAAGGGCCGAAACAGGGGGAGAACAATGAGCAGTTCTTC
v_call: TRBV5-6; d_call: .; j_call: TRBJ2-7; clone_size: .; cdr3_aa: CASSPRGDSYEQYF; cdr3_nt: TGTGCCAGCAGTCCTAGAGGGGATTCCTACGAGCAGTACTTC